This T cell receptor beta chain was captured by sequencing in a study of early stage breast cancer tumors. The CDR3 is 15 residues long. J gave up 0 bases and V 5 bases, and 4 bases lay outside the gene matches. Germline assignment: CDR1 SEHNR and CDR2 FQNEAQ (reference sequence). The repertoire was sequenced with immunoSEQ multiplex PCR; TCRdb's copy has only in-frame clones and lacks some. The table has some 58,000 clones, 60% to 85% seen once. The receptor was isolated from a person aged 25 to 39 with breast cancer. Sequencing was done on a sample of blood. The chain has TRBV7-9 and TRBJ2-1, with 7 bases lining up with TRBD2. CDR3 coding DNA: TGTGCCAGCAGCACAAGGACTAGCTCCTACAATGAGCAGTTCTTC. Its protein is CASSTRTSSYNEQFF.